This T cell receptor (beta chain) was obtained from a study of human T cells and chemical hapten exposure (TCRdb year 2021). Describing the broader study: For sensitization, 2% DPC in acetone was applied to a roughly 2 cm by roughly 2 cm area of upper inner arm skin. This study followed changes in the peripheral blood TCR repertoire in vivo during primary and secondary sensitization of alopecia patients to the hapten diphenylcyclopropenone (DPC). The libraries were sequenced as a pool, and the TCR yield per sample differed mostly because of small variations in library volumes within the pool. Blood was sampled from patients pre-sensitization (week 0) and at 2, 6 and about 24 weeks after DPC sensitization. Blood for TCR sequencing was provided by twenty-nine alopecia patients at one to four time points (pre-sensitization, 2, 6 and 24 weeks). Patch testing on the upper back used Finn chambers containing 0.01% DPC, with scoring done after 6 days according to International Contact Dermatitis Research Group standards. Patients additionally received weekly therapeutic DPC doses to the scalp throughout the roughly 25-week study period. The patient cohort, mostly female, included alopecia areata with under or over 50% scalp involvement, alopecia totalis and alopecia universalis. What the research found in general, with its limitations: Compared with pre-sensitization or healthy control sets, expanded TCRs formed significantly more large CDR3 similarity clusters, which is consistent with antigen-driven responses. Because every patient had alopecia, a presumed autoimmune disease, the patients' immune response might differ from that of healthy individuals. Repeated subsampling changed both the strength of the expansion versus patch-test correlation and the threshold at which that correlation became significant. DPC sensitization did not change how many TCRs were above 1 in 1000 frequency, and no evidence was found of alterations in global repertoire structure. A positive correlation was found between the number of PT1 expanded TCRs and patch test score, with significance reached at thresholds 8, 16 and 32 but not 4.

Libraries were prepared through RACE. Sequencer: NextSeq 500. Library preparation attached unique molecular identifiers to individual cDNA molecules for quantitative, reproducible TCR counting. Each blood RNA sample was used to sequence both TCR alpha and TCR beta chains. Per the original workflow: A median of roughly 100,000 TCRs per sample was observed, with a range of 23,224 to 690,600. V, J and CDR3 annotation of the TCR reads was performed with the Decombinator software suite. For PS versus PT1 abundance plots, all samples were subsampled to the same number of TCRs (28,000). Expanded TCRs were defined as absent before sensitization and observed at least eight times at the 2-week time point. TCRdb trimmed the raw reads at Q25, called clones with MiXCR and kept productive beta chains. Rows are unified per CDR3 protein, each entry keeping the most common DNA and genes. V and J calls and clone size were set by TCRdb, not the authors. This sample gives 100,000 or so distinct CDR3 sequences in total; about 10% of them show up just once. Together, the top ten hold roughly 2% of the sample.

In the paper's terms, the time point label means: patch test 2, 6 weeks after DPC sensitization. The treatment or condition label on this specimen signifies: therapeutic diphenylcyclopropenone sensitization with weekly scalp DPC. At every patch-test visit, the blood draw took place before the patch test was put on. Eligible patients were aged 18 to 70, diagnosed with alopecia, deemed suitable for DPC therapy, and excluded if pregnant. Total RNA was extracted from unfractionated whole blood collected in Tempus Blood RNA tubes. CDR1 is given as SQVTM and CDR2 as ANQGSEA, both from the germline V gene. Relative to germline, V is 4 bases shorter and J is 8 bases shorter, with 11 bases between their ends. From the cysteine up to the phenylalanine, the CDR3 has a length of 11 residues. CDR3 DNA only is kept here, 33 bases in frame from base 1. A remark on this clonotype: It has no known antigen specificity. Base qualities are not provided; no much larger clone lies one nucleotide away.

The receptor chain draws on TRBV29-1 and TRBJ1-2; the D gene cannot be resolved reliably. This receptor was obtained from a man aged 35-49 years with alopecia areata. Some clones in this sample may be carry-over from other donors' samples. The sample in question was whole blood, obtained in connection with sensitization to the hapten diphenylcyclopropenone (DPC). The CDR3 here reads CSVGGGYGYTF. The DNA sequence follows: TGCAGCGTTGGTGGAGGGTACGGCTACACCTTC. Supplemented by the reference TRBV29-1 and TRBJ1-2 proteins around the CDR3, the complete variable domain is SAVISQKPSRDICQRGTSLTIQCQVDSQVTMMFWYRQQPGQSLTLIATANQGSEATYESGFVIDKFPISRPNLTFSTLTVSNMSPEDSSIYLCSVGGGYGYTFGSGTRLTVV.